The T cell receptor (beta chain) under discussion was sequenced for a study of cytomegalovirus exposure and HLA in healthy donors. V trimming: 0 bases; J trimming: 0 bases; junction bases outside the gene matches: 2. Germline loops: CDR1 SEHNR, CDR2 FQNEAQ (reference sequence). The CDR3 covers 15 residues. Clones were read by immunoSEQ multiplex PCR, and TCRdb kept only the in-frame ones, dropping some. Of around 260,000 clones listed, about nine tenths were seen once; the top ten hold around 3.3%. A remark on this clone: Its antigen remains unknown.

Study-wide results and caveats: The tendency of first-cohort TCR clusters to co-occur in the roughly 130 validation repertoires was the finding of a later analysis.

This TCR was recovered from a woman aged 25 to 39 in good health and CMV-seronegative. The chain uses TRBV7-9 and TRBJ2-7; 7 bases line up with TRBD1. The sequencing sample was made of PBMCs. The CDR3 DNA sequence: TGTGCCAGCAGCTTAGCCGCAGGGGGCTCCTACGAGCAGTACTTC. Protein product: CASSLAAGGSYEQYF.